This record covers a single T cell receptor (beta chain). Its target is unknown. This sample is drawn from a study of T-cell reconstitution after alpha-beta-depleted transplantation in children. Broader study findings: Where some patients showed high TCRbeta diversity at day 60, it came from recipient T cells and thymic progenitors that had survived. Fresh T-cell production supplied most of the T-cell counts and diversity seen one year after transplant. Several hundred rapidly expanded clones from non-depleted graft cells reportedly supplied alpha-beta T cells about two months post-transplant.

Unique molecular identifiers featured in how the TCRbeta library was prepared. TCRdb re-analysed the PCR reads in MiXCR, keeping a single row per CDR3 protein. The sample has approximately 79,000 distinct CDR3 sequences; 15% to 20% are singletons. This CDR3 region has 17 residues. The V gene's germline CDR1 is GTSNPN and CDR2 SVGIG (reference sequence). V was trimmed by 2 bases and J by 0 bases, leaving 14 bases between them. The sequencing here drew on PBMCs, mostly from graft donor cells, taken 360 days after TCRalphabeta/CD19-depleted stem cell transplant. The rearrangement joins TRBV30 to TRBJ1-6; no clear D. This receptor was identified in a male patient aged 2-9 years who had a stem cell transplant for acute lymphoblastic leukemia, so the T cells may come from the graft donor. The CDR3 region has the DNA TGTGCCTGGAGTTTACGCGCCCTAAGCTCCTATAATTCACCCCTCCACTTT. Encoded protein: CAWSLRALSSYNSPLHF.